Each of the 21 T cell receptor beta chains below was sequenced from the same sample in a study of T cell repertoires in cytomegalovirus infection. A single record per CDR3 protein comes from TCRdb applying MiXCR to the reads. The sample includes fewer than 550,000 distinct CDR3 sequences, roughly 31% seen only once; the top ten take roughly an eighth. Sequencing was done on a sample of PBMCs. All receptors come from a human donor in good health (CMV status not recorded). Some clones in this sample may be carry-over from other donors' samples.

This clonotype was recorded at least ten times. The gene calls are TRBV7-9 and TRBJ1-2; D ambiguous. The CDR3 spans 12 residues. Trimming took off 5 bases at V and 7 bases at J, with 11 bases between the two ends. Germline values: CDR1 SEHNR, CDR2 FQNEAQ (reference sequence). The CDR3 nucleotides are TGTGCCAGCAGCAACCGGGATCCTGGCTACACCTTC. Protein product: CASSNRDPGYTF.

In its sample, this clonotype was seen many times. The chain links TRBV19 to TRBJ2-2, with 7 nucleotides matching TRBD2. V trimming: 6 bases; J trimming: 4 bases; junction bases outside the gene matches: 5. CDR1 and CDR2 from the germline V gene are LNHDA and SQIVND (reference sequence). This CDR3 contains 14 residues. DNA of the CDR3: TGTGCCAGTAGAGGCACGGGGGGCACCGGGGAGCTGTTTTTT. Translation gives CASRGTGGTGELFF.

This clonotype was counted only a few times. This chain joins TRBV5-6 and TRBJ2-1; 9 bases match TRBD1. The CDR3 has 16 amino acids. The V segment lost 3 bases and the J segment 7 bases; nucleotides outside the gene matches: 11. CDR1 is SGHDT and CDR2 is YYEEEE in the germline V gene. The CDR3 nucleotides are TGTGCCAGCAGCTCATATGGGACAGGGTTAAGTAATGAGCAGTTCTTC. This gives the protein CASSSYGTGLSNEQFF.

The chain couples TRBV18 to TRBJ2-3, with D perhaps given as TRBD1 or TRBD2 (5 bases each). Germline CDR1 KGHSH, CDR2 LQKENI. The V end lost 3 bases, the J end lost 8 bases, and 18 bases lay between the germline ends. This CDR3 is built from 15 residues. The CDR3 bases are TGTGCCAGCTCACCTGGGACCGCCGAGCCCCGTACGCAGTATTTT. It encodes CASSPGTAEPRTQYF.

About this clonotype: This sequence may be a read error, since a much larger clone differs from it by one base. The chain has TRBV28 and TRBJ1-5, with 9 bases aligning to TRBD1. The CDR3 consists of 14 residues. Per germline, CDR1 MDHEN and CDR2 SYDVKM. CDR3 sequence (DNA): TGTGCCAGCAGGCGGACAGGGGAGGTTCAGCCCAAGCATTTT. Its protein product is CASRRTGEVQPKHF.

DNA for the CDR3: TGTGCCAGCAGTCCCTTTAGCGGGGGGGCCTATGAGCAGTTCTTC. Translating it yields CASSPFSGGAYEQFF. This chain links TRBV28 with TRBJ2-1; 11 nucleotides line up with TRBD2. Germline values: CDR1 MDHEN, CDR2 SYDVKM. The CDR3 is 15 amino acids. With V trimmed by 5 bases and J by 8 bases, 8 bases remained unmatched.

CDR3 nucleotide sequence: TGTGCCAGCAGCCAATCTAGCGGGGAGAGCACAGATACGCAGTATTTT. This codes for CASSQSSGESTDTQYF. This rearrangement joins TRBV3-1 to TRBJ2-3; 9 bases align to TRBD2. V dropped 2 bases and J dropped 0; count of bases not matched to a gene: 3. The CDR3 has 16 residues. Germline V gene lookup returns CDR1 LGHDT and CDR2 YNNKEL (reference sequence).

This chain connects TRBV5-6 to TRBJ2-1; D perhaps matches TRBD1 (5 bases). The CDR3 has 14 amino acids. Germline CDR1 SGHDT, CDR2 YYEEEE. V was cut by 4 bases and J by 7 bases, with 15 bases left in between. As DNA, the CDR3 is TGTGCCAGCAGCCCGCTCCACCACAGGAATGAGCAGTTCTTC. Amino acid sequence: CASSPLHHRNEQFF. Together with reference TRBV5-6 and TRBJ2-1, the CDR3 gives the full variable domain: DAGVTQSPTHLIKTRGQQVTLRCSPKSGHDTVSWYQQALGQGPQFIFQYYEEEERQRGNFPDRFSGHQFPNYSSELNVNALLLGDSALYLCASSPLHHRNEQFFGPGTRLTVL.

The chain recombines TRBV3-1 with TRBJ2-7, with a possible D match to TRBD2 (5 bases). Germline loops: CDR1 LGHDT, CDR2 YNNKEL (reference sequence). The CDR3 spans 12 residues. The germline V and J ends were trimmed by 1 base and 11 bases, with 12 bases remaining between them. CDR3: CASSQGEGSEYF. The CDR3 DNA follows: TGTGCCAGCAGCCAAGGAGAGGGCTCAGAGTACTTC.

This clonotype turned up a few times. V usage is TRBV5-4 and J usage is TRBJ2-2, with no clear D. The V end lost 1 base, the J end lost 2 bases, and 21 bases lay between the germline ends. The germline V gene encodes CDR1 SGHNT and CDR2 YYREEE (reference sequence). CDR3 length: 19 residues. For the CDR3, the DNA is TGTGCCAGCAGCTTGTACCTGGCCCGACTTAGGCCTAACACCGGGGAGCTGTTTTTT. Its translation is CASSLYLARLRPNTGELFF.

This clonotype has just a few counts. This sequence joins TRBV4-1 and TRBJ2-7, with D uncertain. Trimming took 4 bases from V and 0 from J, leaving 10 bases between them. The CDR3 sequence is 14 residues long. Germline loops: CDR1 MGHRA, CDR2 YSYEKL. CDR3 DNA: TGCGCCAGCAGCCCGACGAGAAGCTCCTACGAGCAGTACTTC. Translated, it gives CASSPTRSSYEQYF.

This clonotype has only a few counts. The DNA for the CDR3 is TGTGCCAGCAGCTCTTACAGTGACTATGGCTACACCTTC. It translates to CASSSYSDYGYTF. This chain uses TRBV5-4 with TRBJ1-2; no reliable D call. The V end was cut by 3 bases, the J end by 3 bases, with 9 bases between. CDR3 length: 13 amino acids. Per the germline V gene, CDR1 is SGHNT and CDR2 is YYREEE (reference sequence).

This clonotype was recorded once. V and J are TRBV29-1 and TRBJ1-4, with no clear D. V gave up 3 bases and J gave up 9 bases, with 8 bases separating them. The V gene's germline CDR1 is SQVTM and CDR2 ANQGSEA. This CDR3 contains 11 residues. The CDR3 loop is CSVDVGKKLFF. The CDR3 DNA follows: TGCAGCGTTGACGTCGGGAAAAAACTGTTTTTT.

The chain links TRBV20-1 to TRBJ1-5; D gene unclear. The length of the CDR3 is 15 residues. The germline V gene has CDR1 DFQATT and CDR2 SNEGSKA (reference sequence). V was trimmed by 6 bases and J by 0 bases, leaving 15 bases between them. CDR3 DNA: TGCAGTGCCACCCCAGGAGAATATAGCAATCAGCCCCAGCATTTT. As protein: CSATPGEYSNQPQHF.

The sample holds a few counts of this clonotype. This sequence joins TRBV4-2 and TRBJ2-1; TRBD2 matches at 13 bases. Germline-derived CDR1 and CDR2 are LGHNA and YNFKEQ. The CDR3 is made up of 17 amino acids. J gave up 6 bases and V 0 bases, and 5 bases lay outside the gene matches. This CDR3 is CASSQDRGTSGTNEQFF. The CDR3 DNA is TGTGCCAGCAGCCAAGATCGGGGGACTAGCGGGACCAATGAGCAGTTCTTC.

V and J are TRBV30 and TRBJ1-3, with D tentatively TRBD1 (6 bases). The V and J ends lost 5 bases and 3 bases respectively, with 17 bases between them. The CDR3 runs to 15 residues. Germline V gives CDR1 GTSNPN, CDR2 SVGIG (reference sequence). The CDR3, as DNA: TGTGCCTGGGGGGGGCAGGGATCAGGTGGAAACACCATATATTTT. It is translated as CAWGGQGSGGNTIYF.

This chain uses TRBV20-1 with TRBJ1-2, with D unresolved. V dropped 0 bases and J dropped 0 bases, with 11 bases sitting between them. CDR1 and CDR2 from the germline V gene are DFQATT and SNEGSKA (reference sequence). The CDR3 covers 15 residues. The CDR3 DNA reads TGCAGTGCTAGAGATATTCGGAGAGCTAACTATGGCTACACCTTC. It translates to CSARDIRRANYGYTF.

In the case of this clonotype: A read error may account for a junction end that differs from germline. The chain carries TRBV7-7 and TRBJ2-5; D assignment may be TRBD1 or TRBD2 (5 bases each). Germline CDR1 SSHAT, CDR2 FNYEAQ (reference sequence). This CDR3 has 16 amino acids. CDR3 sequence: CASSLDTAPGRGTQYF. The DNA of the CDR3 is TGTGCTAGCAGCTTAGATACAGCCCCGGGAAGGGGAACCCAGTACTTC.

On this clonotype: Sequence at one end of the junction differs from germline and may be a read error. The gene calls are TRBV6-6 and TRBJ1-3; TRBD1 aligns across 8 bases. Germline loops: CDR1 MNHNY, CDR2 SVGAGI (reference sequence). There are 13 residues in the CDR3. As DNA, the CDR3 is TGTGCCAGAAGTTACGGACAGGGAAACACCATATTTTTT. It yields the protein CARSYGQGNTIFF.

The J gene is TRBJ2-7, the V gene TRBV6-6; unclear D gene. The CDR3 spans 13 residues. Germline V gene lookup returns CDR1 MNHNY and CDR2 SVGAGI (reference sequence). Trimming left V 5 bases short and J 6 bases short, with 14 bases between. DNA of the CDR3: TGTGCCAGCAGTCCACGGTCTCTGGGCGAGCAGTACTTC. Translating gives CASSPRSLGEQYF.

The chain links TRBV7-6 to TRBJ2-5, with D perhaps assigned TRBD1 or TRBD2 (5 bases each). Germline CDR1 SGHVS, CDR2 FNYEAQ. V lost 5 bases, J lost 5 bases, and 21 bases lay in between. The CDR3 sequence is 16 residues long. The CDR3 nucleotides are TGTGCCAGCAGCCCCCGGGACCCACCCGGTCGGGAGACCCAGTACTTC. Its translation is CASSPRDPPGRETQYF.